The 19 T cell receptor beta chains presented below share a single source sample, sequenced in a study of blood T cell repertoires in COVID-19. Profiling relied on immunoSEQ multiplex PCR, and the TCRdb table lists in-frame clones only, not all of them. The table includes 200,000 to 250,000 clones, around 85% detected once. The sample taken for sequencing was peripheral blood. The origin of the receptors is a woman aged 50 to 65 with acute or convalescent COVID-19.

The V and J genes are TRBV11-3 and TRBJ2-5, with 7 bases that match TRBD1. Per the germline V gene, CDR1 is SGHNT and CDR2 is YENEEA. After removal of 4 bases from V and 4 bases from J, the junction contained 6 bases not matched to a gene. The length of the CDR3 is 14 residues. CDR3 region: CASSSYTGAETQYF. The CDR3 region has the DNA TGTGCCAGCAGCTCATATACAGGGGCAGAGACCCAGTACTTC.

This clone was detected only a few times. The rearrangement links TRBV9 to TRBJ1-6; D possibly corresponds to TRBD1 (6 bases). CDR1 and CDR2 from the germline V gene are SGDLS and YYNGEE. The CDR3 is 15 amino acids. V lost 3 bases and J lost 10, with 17 bases in between. Here the CDR3 reads CASSAQGQEKSPLHF. The CDR3 bases are TGTGCCAGCAGCGCCCAGGGGCAGGAGAAATCACCCCTCCACTTT.

This chain connects TRBV7-9 to TRBJ2-2; TRBD1 matches at 9 bases. With 6 bases clipped from V and 11 bases from J, the junction kept 10 bases outside the gene matches. Germline V gives CDR1 SEHNR, CDR2 FQNEAQ (reference sequence). This CDR3 region has 14 residues. The CDR3 loop is CASRGGQGSEELFF. As DNA, the CDR3 is TGTGCCAGCAGGGGGGGACAGGGATCGGAAGAGCTGTTTTTT.

The chain employs TRBV27 and TRBJ1-5; 8 bases map to TRBD1. V was clipped by 4 bases and J by 4 bases; unmatched bases: 3. The CDR3 length is 14 residues. CDR1 and CDR2 from the germline V gene are MNHEY and SMNVEV (reference sequence). The CDR3 bases are TGTGCCAGCAGTTCGGGACAGGTAAATCAGCCCCAGCATTTT. Translated: CASSSGQVNQPQHF.

V usage is TRBV19 and J usage is TRBJ1-5; D is ambiguous. Trimming stripped 0 bases from V and 1 base from J, with 10 bases between. Germline V gene lookup returns CDR1 LNHDA and CDR2 SQIVND (reference sequence). CDR3 length: 16 amino acids. CDR3 residues: CASSIEWQLSNQPQHF. As DNA, the CDR3 is TGTGCCAGTAGTATAGAGTGGCAGTTAAGCAATCAGCCCCAGCATTTT.

The rearrangement joins TRBV7-2 to TRBJ2-1; 14 bases are a match to TRBD2. The junction had 7 bases not matched to a gene; V was cut back by 4 bases and J by 2 bases. The CDR3 covers 18 residues. Per the germline V gene, CDR1 is SGHTA and CDR2 is FQGNSA. In nucleotides, the CDR3 is TGTGCCAGCAGCTCCCCCCGGACTAGCGGGGGGCCCTACAATGAGCAGTTCTTC. It codes for CASSSPRTSGGPYNEQFF.

The chain combines TRBV7-6 with TRBJ1-2, with 7 bases fitting TRBD1. From germline, CDR1 is SGHVS and CDR2 FNYEAQ. Losses at the gene ends were 1 base for V and 3 bases for J; bases not matched to a gene: 5. The CDR3 sequence is 15 residues long. The CDR3 sequence is CASSLEQGLHYGYTF. DNA of the CDR3: TGTGCCAGCAGCTTAGAACAGGGGCTCCACTATGGCTACACCTTC.

This clone was seen only once. V usage is TRBV4-1 and J usage is TRBJ2-7, with 10 positions matching TRBD2. CDR3 size: 18 residues. The ends lost 1 base at V and 2 bases at J; junction bases unmatched: 11. Germline V gene data show CDR1 as MGHRA and CDR2 as YSYEKL. CDR3 DNA sequence: TGCGCCAGCAGCCAAGCCGGGTCCCACAGCGGGAGGGCCTACGAGCAGTACTTC. Encoded protein: CASSQAGSHSGRAYEQYF.

This clone showed up just a few times. For the CDR3, the DNA is TGTGCCAGTAGTATCGTAGCGAATGGGGGGATGGGACCCCAGCATTTT. Protein: CASSIVANGGMGPQHF. This chain connects TRBV19 to TRBJ1-5, with D possibly TRBD1 on 5 matching bases. Trimming left V 3 bases short and J 10 bases short, with 22 bases between. CDR3 size: 16 residues. Germline CDR1 is LNHDA and CDR2 is SQIVND (reference sequence). The full variable domain, its missing parts supplied by reference TRBV19 and TRBJ1-5, is DGGITQSPKYLFRKEGQNVTLSCEQNLNHDAMYWYRQDPGQGLRLIYYSQIVNDFQKGDIAEGYSVSREKKESFPLTVTSAQKNPTAFYLCASSIVANGGMGPQHFGDGTRLSIL.

This sequence joins TRBV5-1 and TRBJ1-2, with TRBD1 as a possible D gene (6 bases). The CDR3 is 13 residues long. CDR1 and CDR2 from the germline V gene are SGHRS and YFSETQ. V shed 2 bases and J shed 8 bases, with 13 bases lying between them. The DNA for the CDR3 is TGCGCCAGCAGCTTCAACAGGGCGGAGGGCTACACCTTC. It codes for CASSFNRAEGYTF.

The chain combines TRBV7-2 with TRBJ2-1, with D perhaps matching TRBD2 (5 bases). V was cut by 4 bases and J by 2 bases, with 15 bases left in between. The germline gives CDR1 SGHTA, CDR2 FQGNSA. The CDR3 length is 16 residues. This chain's CDR3 is CASSSRTFPTYNEQFF. The CDR3 bases are TGTGCCAGCAGCTCTCGGACTTTCCCGACCTACAATGAGCAGTTCTTC.

The chain employs TRBV24-1 and TRBJ1-5, with 7 bases matching TRBD1. The CDR3 loop spans 20 amino acids. The germline gives CDR1 KGHDR, CDR2 SFDVKD. Losses at the gene ends were 4 bases for V and 0 bases for J; bases not matched to a gene: 17. This CDR3 reads CATSDQPDRVRRDSNQPQHF. DNA of the CDR3: TGTGCCACCAGTGACCAACCAGACAGGGTTAGGAGGGATAGCAATCAGCCCCAGCATTTT.

The J gene is TRBJ1-1, the V gene TRBV10-1; 7 positions agree with TRBD1. J was trimmed by 2 bases and V by 6 bases; bases with no gene match: 3. The CDR3 sequence is 13 residues long. CDR1 and CDR2 from the germline V gene are WNHNN and SYGVQD (reference sequence). This CDR3 reads CASRQGRNTEAFF. Written as DNA, the CDR3 is TGCGCCAGCAGACAGGGGAGAAACACTGAAGCTTTCTTT.

V gene TRBV7-3 combines with J gene TRBJ1-6; 7 bases agree with TRBD1. V shed 5 bases and J 6 bases; nucleotides not matched to a gene: 7. The CDR3 contains 15 residues. Germline-derived CDR1 and CDR2 are SGHTA and FQGTGA. The CDR3 DNA sequence: TGTGCCAGCAGCGAAGAGACAGGGCGTAATTCACCCCTCCACTTT. This encodes CASSEETGRNSPLHF.

The rearrangement joins TRBV6-5 to TRBJ1-5; D might be TRBD1 (6 bases). This CDR3 has 15 amino acids. Germline loops: CDR1 MNHEY, CDR2 SVGAGI. V was clipped by 6 bases and J by 4 bases, with 16 bases between them. CDR3 DNA: TGTGCCAGCAGGATTTTCGGGACAACGAATCAGCCCCAGCATTTT. Translating gives CASRIFGTTNQPQHF.

The chain employs TRBV4-3 and TRBJ1-2, with TRBD1 as a possible D gene (6 bases). This CDR3 is built from 16 residues. With 0 bases removed from V and 6 bases from J, the gap between germline ends came to 17 bases. CDR1 and CDR2 (germline): LGHNA, YSLEER. The DNA of the CDR3 is TGCGCCAGCAGCCAAGATTTTTTTCTCAGGGGCAATGGCTACACCTTC. Its protein product is CASSQDFFLRGNGYTF.

The chain employs TRBV2 and TRBJ2-5; 10 bases match TRBD1. CDR3 size: 15 residues. Trimming at V came to 2 bases and at J to 4 bases, leaving 4 bases not matched to a gene. Germline values: CDR1 SNHLY, CDR2 FYNNEI. The CDR3: CASSERTGGGETQYF. The DNA of the CDR3 is TGTGCCAGCAGTGAAAGGACAGGGGGAGGAGAGACCCAGTACTTC.

J is TRBJ1-2 and V is TRBV27; D is unresolved. Trimming shortened V by 0 bases and J by 7 bases, and 6 bases separated the two germline ends. There are 12 residues in the CDR3. Germline lookup yields CDR1 MNHEY and CDR2 SMNVEV (reference sequence). The CDR3 here is CASSLSGFGYTF. The CDR3 DNA sequence: TGTGCCAGCAGTTTATCCGGGTTTGGCTACACCTTC.

Points on this clone: Other DNA sequences in the sample encode the same CDR3. J is TRBJ1-2 and V is TRBV20-1; D gene uncertain. The length of the CDR3 is 11 residues. With 6 bases removed from V and 4 bases from J, the gap between germline ends came to 9 bases. Germline V gene sequence: CDR1 DFQATT, CDR2 SNEGSKA (reference sequence). This CDR3 reads CSARGLYGYTF. As DNA, the CDR3 is TGCAGTGCCCGAGGTCTCTATGGCTACACCTTC.